One and the same sample provided the 13 T cell receptor beta chains below, sequenced in a study of blood T cell repertoires in COVID-19. TCRdb's table, derived via immunoSEQ multiplex PCR, lists solely in-frame clones and lacks some. The sample consists of tens of thousands of clones, 88% of them appearing once. What was sequenced was peripheral blood. The source is a woman aged 55-69 years with COVID-19, enrolled during active disease.

V usage is TRBV7-2 and J usage is TRBJ2-5; a possible D gene is TRBD1 (6 bases). Per germline, CDR1 SGHTA and CDR2 FQGNSA. The CDR3 contains 18 residues. Trimming shortened V by 2 bases and J by 2 bases, and 21 bases separated the two germline ends. The CDR3 here is CASSLRAGAGRLQETQYF. CDR3 DNA: TGTGCCAGCAGCTTAAGGGCAGGGGCGGGCCGCCTTCAAGAGACCCAGTACTTC.

The CDR3 DNA sequence: TGTGCCAGCAGTTATACCCGGACACCAAATCAGCCCCAGCATTTT. Translating gives CASSYTRTPNQPQHF. The chain uses TRBV2 and TRBJ1-5, with D possibly TRBD1 on 5 matching bases. CDR3 length: 15 amino acids. CDR1 SNHLY and CDR2 FYNNEI come from the germline V gene. V lost 5 bases, J lost 4 bases, and 15 bases lay in between.

The chain uses TRBV13 and TRBJ2-2; TRBD2 agrees at 10 bases. The CDR3 has 14 residues. Germline loops: CDR1 PRHDT, CDR2 FYEKMQ (reference sequence). V dropped 6 bases and J dropped 3; count of bases not matched to a gene: 1. DNA for the CDR3: TGTGCCAGCAGAAGCGGGGGGGACACCGGGGAGCTGTTTTTT. This sequence encodes CASRSGGDTGELFF.

This chain connects TRBV24-1 to TRBJ2-3, with D perhaps matching TRBD1 (5 bases). V dropped 6 bases and J dropped 7 bases, with 16 bases sitting between them. Germline values: CDR1 KGHDR, CDR2 SFDVKD. The CDR3 loop spans 14 amino acids. This CDR3 is CATSSPERGHTQYF. The CDR3 bases are TGTGCCACCAGTTCCCCGGAAAGGGGTCATACGCAGTATTTT.

CDR3 coding DNA: TGCGCCAGCAGCTCAATCGGGGGGGTCGCAGATACGCAGTATTTT. This encodes CASSSIGGVADTQYF. V gene TRBV5-1 combines with J gene TRBJ2-3, with 8 bases identical to TRBD2. Losses at the gene ends were 3 bases for V and 4 bases for J; bases not matched to a gene: 7. The CDR3 totals 15 residues. The germline CDR1 and CDR2 sequences are SGHRS and YFSETQ.

The rearrangement links TRBV7-7 to TRBJ2-1, with 9 nucleotides matching TRBD2. The CDR3 sequence is 15 residues long. V trimming: 1 base; J trimming: 8 bases; junction bases outside the gene matches: 6. CDR1 is SSHAT, CDR2 FNYEAQ, per germline (reference sequence). CDR3 nucleotides: TGTGCCAGCAGCTTAGGGGTAGCGGGAGTCGATGAGCAGTTCTTC. It is translated as CASSLGVAGVDEQFF. The variable domain in full, with the rest retrieved from reference TRBV7-7 and TRBJ2-1, is GAGVSQSPRYKVTKRGQDVTLRCDPISSHATLYWYQQALGQGPEFLTYFNYEAQPDKSGLPSDRFSAERPEGSISTLTIQRTEQRDSAMYRCASSLGVAGVDEQFFGPGTRLTVL.

CDR3 nucleotides: TGCGCCAGCAGCCTGGGCTCAGGGGGAGTCGACACTGAAGCTTTCTTT. Encoded protein: CASSLGSGGVDTEAFF. The J gene is TRBJ1-1, the V gene TRBV5-1; TRBD1 aligns across 7 bases. The CDR3 length is 16 residues. Germline trimming cut 4 bases from V and 3 bases from J; bases unmatched to any gene: 12. Germline CDR1 reads SGHRS; CDR2 reads YFSETQ.

V and J are TRBV30 and TRBJ2-1; 12 positions match TRBD2. The CDR3 contains 15 residues. V lost 3 bases, J lost 6 bases, and 6 bases stayed unmatched. Germline V gene data show CDR1 as GTSNPN and CDR2 as SVGIG (reference sequence). CDR3 DNA: TGTGCCTGGAGCGTACTAGCGGGAGGAATCAATGAGCAGTTCTTC. Translated, it gives CAWSVLAGGINEQFF.

This clone was counted between two and nine times. This sequence joins TRBV3-1 (or the pseudogene TRBV3-2) and TRBJ2-7; perhaps TRBD1 as D (5 bases). The CDR3 consists of 15 residues. CDR1 LGHDT and CDR2 YNNKEL come from the germline V gene (reference sequence). Trimming left V 0 bases short and J 3 bases short, with 12 bases between. The CDR3 DNA sequence: TGTGCCAGCAGCCAAGAGGGCCCCCAGGGCTACGAGCAGTACTTC. It encodes CASSQEGPQGYEQYF.

This clone is a singleton in its sample. The chain links TRBV15 to TRBJ1-3; 7 positions agree with TRBD1. From germline, CDR1 is LNHNV and CDR2 YYDKDF (reference sequence). With 2 bases clipped from V and 0 bases from J, the junction kept 7 bases outside the gene matches. This CDR3 has 17 residues. The chain's CDR3 is CATSRNRGRSSGNTIYF. The CDR3 nucleotides read TGTGCCACCAGCAGAAACAGGGGCAGGAGCTCTGGAAACACCATATATTTT.

The chain carries TRBV10-3 and TRBJ1-3; D is unresolved. Between the trimmed V and J ends, which lost 10 bases and 4 bases, there was a span of 8 bases. The CDR3 consists of 11 residues. Germline V CDR1 and CDR2: ENHRY, SYGVKD. CDR3 protein: CATLRGNTIYF. The CDR3 coding sequence is TGTGCCACCCTCCGGGGAAACACCATATATTTT.

The chain couples TRBV29-1 to TRBJ1-1; the D is unclear. This CDR3 is 13 amino acids long. Per the germline V gene, CDR1 is SQVTM and CDR2 is ANQGSEA. The V and J ends lost 4 bases and 4 bases respectively, with 13 bases between them. The CDR3 DNA sequence: TGCAGCGTTGCGACGGGCGCGGGCACTGAAGCTTTCTTT. It codes for CSVATGAGTEAFF. Full variable domain (rest looked up from reference TRBV29-1 and TRBJ1-1): SAVISQKPSRDICQRGTSLTIQCQVDSQVTMMFWYRQQPGQSLTLIATANQGSEATYESGFVIDKFPISRPNLTFSTLTVSNMSPEDSSIYLCSVATGAGTEAFFGQGTRLTVV.

The rearrangement links TRBV5-1 to TRBJ1-5, with unresolved D. The CDR3 has 15 amino acids. The germline V gene has CDR1 SGHRS and CDR2 YFSETQ. V lost 7 bases, J lost 0 bases, and 14 bases lay in between. In DNA form, the CDR3 reads TGCGCCAGCGGCCAACCCGGGATTAGCAATCAGCCCCAGCATTTT. Translating gives CASGQPGISNQPQHF.